This T cell receptor beta chain came from a study of radiotherapy plus CTLA-4 blockade in lung cancer (dated by TCRdb to the late 2010s). Looking at the study overall: Objective responses were observed in 15% to 20% of enrolled patients, and disease control was achieved in 30% to 40%. The paper's findings and limits, for the study overall: TCR clones derived from tumors expanded in peripheral blood after treatment with radiotherapy and ipilimumab. The strongest predictors of response were reported to be early dynamic shifts in blood T cell clones along with a rise in serum interferon-beta following radiation.

The study evaluated CTLA-4 blockade (ipilimumab) given together with focal radiation therapy in patients who had chemo-refractory metastatic non-small-cell lung cancer. This clone was recorded many times. The clone's antigen remains unknown. Per-base quality was not reported, and no clone a single base away is much larger than it. Libraries were made using the immunoSEQ multiplex PCR assay. TCRdb took over this immuneACCESS table, retaining in-frame rearrangements with V and J assigned. Such tables are incomplete; in checked studies, under half of the missing clones stem from an unresolved V gene, and the remainder is unexplained. The sample table lists 55,000 to 75,000 clones, around 76% of them with a count of one. The ten largest clones represent roughly 15% of the sample. The cysteine opens and the phenylalanine closes a CDR3 of 15 amino acids. Only the CDR3 DNA stays, 45 bases, in frame from base 1. The germline V gene (reference sequence) provides CDR1 SEHNR and CDR2 FQNEAQ. Trimming takes 3 bases from V and 0 bases from J, and the germline ends sit 11 bases apart.

The TCR comes from a human donor with non-small cell lung cancer whose response to radiotherapy plus ipilimumab could not be evaluated. Some clones in this sample may be carry-over from other donors' samples. In this chain, TRBV7-9 is recombined with TRBJ1-1; TRBD1 could be the D gene, as 5 bases match. The material sequenced was peripheral blood, taken from a patient treated with radiotherapy plus ipilimumab. The CDR3 region has the sequence CASSFIRQMNTEAFF. The nucleotide sequence reads as follows: TGTGCCAGCAGCTTCATAAGACAGATGAACACTGAAGCTTTCTTT.